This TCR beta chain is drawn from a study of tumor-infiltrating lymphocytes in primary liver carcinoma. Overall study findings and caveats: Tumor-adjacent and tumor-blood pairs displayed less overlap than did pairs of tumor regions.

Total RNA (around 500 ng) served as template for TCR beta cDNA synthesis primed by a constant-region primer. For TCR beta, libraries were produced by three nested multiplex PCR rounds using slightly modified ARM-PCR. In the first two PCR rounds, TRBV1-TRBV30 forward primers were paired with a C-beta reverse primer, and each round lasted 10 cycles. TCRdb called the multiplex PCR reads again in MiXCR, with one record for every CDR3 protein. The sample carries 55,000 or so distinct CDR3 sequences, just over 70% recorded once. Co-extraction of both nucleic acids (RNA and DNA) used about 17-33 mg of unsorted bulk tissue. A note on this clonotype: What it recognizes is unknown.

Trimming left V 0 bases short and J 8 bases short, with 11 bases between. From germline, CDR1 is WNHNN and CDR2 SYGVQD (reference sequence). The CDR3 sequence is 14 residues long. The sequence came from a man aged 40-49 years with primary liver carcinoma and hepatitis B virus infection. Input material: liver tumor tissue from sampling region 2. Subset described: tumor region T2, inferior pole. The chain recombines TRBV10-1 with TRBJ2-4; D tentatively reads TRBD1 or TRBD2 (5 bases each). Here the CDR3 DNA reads TGCGCCAGCAGTGAGTCGGGGGTATGCCACATTCAGTACTTC. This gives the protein CASSESGVCHIQYF.